These T cell receptor beta chains were read from a single sample in a study of a mutant IDH1 vaccine in newly diagnosed glioma. These TCRs are of unknown antigen specificity. Some clones are missing from TCRdb's copy, which holds only in-frame ones; the method was immunoSEQ multiplex PCR. The sample lists 50,000 to 60,000 clones, roughly 78% occurring once. The starting material was PBMCs, obtained from a glioma patient whose treatment included an IDH1 peptide vaccine. All receptors come from a man between 45 and 60 years old with glioma. The CDR3 runs from the conserved cysteine through the conserved F or W. A D gene is named only where the DNA matches it firmly. Only part of the rows carry a size: once, few, many, or a class if the clone is expanded.

clone_size | j_call | d_call | v_call | cdr3_nt | cdr3_aa
NA | TRBJ2-1 | NA | TRBV30 | TGTGCCTGGAGTAACTCCCACAATGAGCAGTTCTTC | CAWSNSHNEQFF
few | TRBJ2-2 | NA | TRBV30 | TGTGCCTGGAGCAGAGGAGCTGGGAACACCGGGGAGCTGTTTTTT | CAWSRGAGNTGELFF
NA | TRBJ2-1 | NA | TRBV6-4 | TGTGCCAGCAGCGCTGGACCGAGTAATGAGCAGTTCTTC | CASSAGPSNEQFF
NA | TRBJ1-1 | TRBD1 | TRBV5-1 | TGCGCCAGCAGCTTAAACAGGGGAGGCACTGAAGCTTTCTTT | CASSLNRGGTEAFF
NA | TRBJ1-2 | NA | TRBV20-1 | TGCAGTGCTAGGGGGGCCAGGGTTTTC | CSARGARVF
few | TRBJ2-4 | NA | TRBV5-6 | TGTGCCAGCAGCAACCCCCTAGCCAAAAACATTCAGTACTTC | CASSNPLAKNIQYF
NA | TRBJ2-7 | NA | TRBV4-3 | TGCGCCAGCAGCCAAAACCGGGACACCTACTCCTACGAGCAGTACTTC | CASSQNRDTYSYEQYF
NA | TRBJ1-5 | NA | TRBV2 | TGTGCCAGCAAGAGAGAGGACAATCAGCCCCAGCATTTT | CASKREDNQPQHF
NA | TRBJ2-2 | NA | TRBV27 | TGTGCCAGCGGCGCACTAATCGTAGGGCCCGGGGAGCTGTTTTTT | CASGALIVGPGELFF
few | TRBJ1-1 | NA | TRBV29-1 | TGCAGCGTTGCGACAGCTGAAGCTTTCTTT | CSVATAEAFF
once | TRBJ2-7 | TRBD1 | TRBV6-1 | TGTGCCAGCAGGCATGGACAGGGTGAGTCGTACGAGCAGTACTTC | CASRHGQGESYEQYF
NA | TRBJ2-5 | NA | TRBV2 | TGTGCCAGCAGGAGGGACTTTCAAGAGACCCAGTACTTC | CASRRDFQETQYF
NA | TRBJ2-5 | TRBD2 | TRBV5-5 | TGTGCCAGCAGCGTGGGACTAGCGGGGGTTGGGACCCAGTACTTC | CASSVGLAGVGTQYF
NA | TRBJ1-6 | TRBD1 | TRBV30 | TGTGCCTGGAGCCCGCTTGGACAGGGAGTCTCACCCCTCCACTTT | CAWSPLGQGVSPLHF
NA | TRBJ2-3 | TRBD1 | TRBV6-5 | TGTGCCAGCAGTTACGGGACAGGGTCCACAGATACGCAGTATTTT | CASSYGTGSTDTQYF
NA | TRBJ2-7 | TRBD2 | TRBV19 | TGTGCCAGTAGTATAGTAGGGAGGGCAGGCCACGAGCAGTACTTC | CASSIVGRAGHEQYF
NA | TRBJ2-2 | NA | TRBV6-5 | TGTGCCAGCAGTTACTTCGTCGGGGAGCTGTTTTTT | CASSYFVGELFF
NA | TRBJ1-1 | NA | TRBV10-3 | TGTGCCATCGTGGAGGGGCCGAGGGAGAAGAACACTGAAGCTTTCTTT | CAIVEGPREKNTEAFF
NA | TRBJ1-3 | NA | TRBV30 | TGTGCCTGGGGCCCCGGGGCCCTTTACTCTGGAAACACCATATATTTT | CAWGPGALYSGNTIYF
NA | TRBJ2-3 | TRBD2 | TRBV7-2 | TGTGCCAGCAGCTTATGGCGCGGGGGGGCATCAGATACGCAGTATTTT | CASSLWRGGASDTQYF